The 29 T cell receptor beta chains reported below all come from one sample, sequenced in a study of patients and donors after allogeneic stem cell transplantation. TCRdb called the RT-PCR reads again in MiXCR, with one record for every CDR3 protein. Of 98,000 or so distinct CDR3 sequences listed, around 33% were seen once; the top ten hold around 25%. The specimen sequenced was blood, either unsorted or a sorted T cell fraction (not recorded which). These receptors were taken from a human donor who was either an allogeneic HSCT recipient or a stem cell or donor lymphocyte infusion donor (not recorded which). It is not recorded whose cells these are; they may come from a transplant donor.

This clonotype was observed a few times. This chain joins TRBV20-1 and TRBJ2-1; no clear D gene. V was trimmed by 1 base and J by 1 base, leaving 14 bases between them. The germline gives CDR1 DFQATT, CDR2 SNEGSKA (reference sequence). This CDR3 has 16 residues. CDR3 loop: CSARVSIKPSYNEQFF. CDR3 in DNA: TGCAGTGCTAGAGTGTCGATCAAGCCGTCCTACAATGAGCAGTTCTTC.

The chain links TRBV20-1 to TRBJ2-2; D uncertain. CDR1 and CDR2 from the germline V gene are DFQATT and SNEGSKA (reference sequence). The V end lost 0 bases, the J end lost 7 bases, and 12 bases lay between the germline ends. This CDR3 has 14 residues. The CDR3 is CSARDRQNHGELFF. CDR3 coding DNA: TGCAGTGCTAGAGATCGCCAGAACCACGGGGAGCTGTTTTTT.

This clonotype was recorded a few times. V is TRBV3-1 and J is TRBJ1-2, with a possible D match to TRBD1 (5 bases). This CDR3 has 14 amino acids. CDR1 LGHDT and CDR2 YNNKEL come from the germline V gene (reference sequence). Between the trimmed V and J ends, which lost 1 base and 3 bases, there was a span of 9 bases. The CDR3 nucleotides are TGTGCCAGCAGCCAAGCAGGGTCTGACTATGGCTACACCTTC. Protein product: CASSQAGSDYGYTF.

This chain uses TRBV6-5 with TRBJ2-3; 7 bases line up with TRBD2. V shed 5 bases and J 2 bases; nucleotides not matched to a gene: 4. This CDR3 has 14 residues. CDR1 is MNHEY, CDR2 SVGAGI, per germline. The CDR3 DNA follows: TGTGCCAGCAGTGGACTAGACGCCACAGATACGCAGTATTTT. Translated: CASSGLDATDTQYF.

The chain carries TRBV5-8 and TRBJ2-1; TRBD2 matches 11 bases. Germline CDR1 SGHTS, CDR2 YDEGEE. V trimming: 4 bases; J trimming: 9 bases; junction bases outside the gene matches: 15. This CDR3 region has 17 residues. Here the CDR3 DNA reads TGTGCCAGCAGCCTTACCCACACTAGCGGGAGTGAGGGTGAGCAGTTCTTC. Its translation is CASSLTHTSGSEGEQFF.

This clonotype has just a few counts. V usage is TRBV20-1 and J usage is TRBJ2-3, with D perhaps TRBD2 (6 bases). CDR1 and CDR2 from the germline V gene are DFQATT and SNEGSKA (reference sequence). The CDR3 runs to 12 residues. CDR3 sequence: CSPGVPPDTQYF. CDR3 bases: TGCAGCCCGGGAGTCCCACCAGATACGCAGTATTTT.

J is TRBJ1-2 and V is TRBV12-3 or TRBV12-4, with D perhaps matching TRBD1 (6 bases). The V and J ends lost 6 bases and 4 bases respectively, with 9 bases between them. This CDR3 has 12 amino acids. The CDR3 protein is CASSPQGYGYTF. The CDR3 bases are TGTGCCAGCAGCCCACAGGGCTATGGCTACACCTTC.

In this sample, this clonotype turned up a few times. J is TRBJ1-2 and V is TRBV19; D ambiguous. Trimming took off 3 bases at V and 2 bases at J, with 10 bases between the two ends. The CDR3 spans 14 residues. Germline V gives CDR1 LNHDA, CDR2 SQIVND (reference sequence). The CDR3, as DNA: TGTGCCAGTAGTATTCCTTCCGGAAACTATGGCTACACCTTC. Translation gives CASSIPSGNYGYTF.

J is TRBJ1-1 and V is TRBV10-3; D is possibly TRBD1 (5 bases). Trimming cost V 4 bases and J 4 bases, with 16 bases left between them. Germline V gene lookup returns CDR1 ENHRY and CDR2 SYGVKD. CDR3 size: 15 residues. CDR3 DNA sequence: TGTGCCATCAGTGCGCGGGGCGGGGGAAGCACTGAAGCTTTCTTT. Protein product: CAISARGGGSTEAFF.

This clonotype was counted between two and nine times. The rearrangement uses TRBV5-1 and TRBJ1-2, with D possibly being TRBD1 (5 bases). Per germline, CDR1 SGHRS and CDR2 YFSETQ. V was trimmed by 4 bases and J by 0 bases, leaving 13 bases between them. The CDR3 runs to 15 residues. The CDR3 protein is CASSRAGTPNYGYTF. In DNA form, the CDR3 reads TGCGCCAGCAGCCGGGCCGGGACTCCTAACTATGGCTACACCTTC.

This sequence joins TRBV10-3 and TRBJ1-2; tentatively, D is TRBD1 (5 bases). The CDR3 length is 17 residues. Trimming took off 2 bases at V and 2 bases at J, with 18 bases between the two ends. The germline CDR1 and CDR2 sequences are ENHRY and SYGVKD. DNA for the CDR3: TGTGCCATCAGTGAGGAGGCGTCGGGGCGACACAACTATGGCTACACCTTC. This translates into CAISEEASGRHNYGYTF.

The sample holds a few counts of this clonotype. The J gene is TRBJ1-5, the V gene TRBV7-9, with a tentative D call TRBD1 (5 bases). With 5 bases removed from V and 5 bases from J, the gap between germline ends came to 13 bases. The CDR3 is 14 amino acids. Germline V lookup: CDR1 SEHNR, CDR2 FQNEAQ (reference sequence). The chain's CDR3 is CASSPRDGDQPQHF. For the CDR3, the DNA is TGTGCCAGCAGCCCCCGGGACGGCGATCAGCCCCAGCATTTT.

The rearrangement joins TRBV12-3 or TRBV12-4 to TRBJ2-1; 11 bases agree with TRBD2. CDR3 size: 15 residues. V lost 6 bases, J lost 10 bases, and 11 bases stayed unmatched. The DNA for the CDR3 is TGTGCCAGCAGGCAGACTAGCGGGACGTCTCGGGAGCAGTTCTTC. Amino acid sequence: CASRQTSGTSREQFF.

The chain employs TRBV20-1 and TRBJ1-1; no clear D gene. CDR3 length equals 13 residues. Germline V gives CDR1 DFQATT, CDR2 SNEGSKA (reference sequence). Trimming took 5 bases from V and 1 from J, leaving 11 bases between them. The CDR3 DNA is TGCAGTGCTCCTTCGAACCCGAACACTGAAGCTTTCTTT. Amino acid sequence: CSAPSNPNTEAFF.

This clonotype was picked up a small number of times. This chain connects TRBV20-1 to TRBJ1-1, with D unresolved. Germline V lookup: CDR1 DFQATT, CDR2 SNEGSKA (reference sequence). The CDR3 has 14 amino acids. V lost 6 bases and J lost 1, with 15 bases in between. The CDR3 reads CSAGPRGSNTEAFF. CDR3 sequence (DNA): TGCAGTGCAGGTCCGCGGGGATCGAACACTGAAGCTTTCTTT.

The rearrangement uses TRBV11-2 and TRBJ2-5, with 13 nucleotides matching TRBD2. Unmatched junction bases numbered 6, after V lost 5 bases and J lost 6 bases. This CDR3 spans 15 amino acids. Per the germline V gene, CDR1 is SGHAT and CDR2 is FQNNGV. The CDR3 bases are TGTGCCAGCAGCCCGGGACTAGCGGGAACTAAGACCCAGTACTTC. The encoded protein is CASSPGLAGTKTQYF.

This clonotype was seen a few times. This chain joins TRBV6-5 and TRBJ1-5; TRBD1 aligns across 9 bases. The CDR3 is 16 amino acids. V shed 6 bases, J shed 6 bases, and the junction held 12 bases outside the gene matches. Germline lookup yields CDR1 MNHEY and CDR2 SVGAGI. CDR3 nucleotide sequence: TGTGCCAGCAGGCCTACGGGGACAGGGTTAGGTCAGCCCCAGCATTTT. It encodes CASRPTGTGLGQPQHF.

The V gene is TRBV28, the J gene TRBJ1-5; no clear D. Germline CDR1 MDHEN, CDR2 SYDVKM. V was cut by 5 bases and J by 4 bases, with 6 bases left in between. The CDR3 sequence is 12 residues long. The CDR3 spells CASSIGNQPQHF. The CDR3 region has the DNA TGTGCCAGCAGTATAGGGAATCAGCCCCAGCATTTT.

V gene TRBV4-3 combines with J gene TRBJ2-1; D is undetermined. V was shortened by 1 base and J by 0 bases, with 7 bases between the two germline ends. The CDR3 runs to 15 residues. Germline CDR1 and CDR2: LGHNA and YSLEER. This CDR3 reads CASSQAMGSYNEQFF. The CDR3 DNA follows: TGCGCCAGCAGCCAAGCCATGGGCTCCTACAATGAGCAGTTCTTC.

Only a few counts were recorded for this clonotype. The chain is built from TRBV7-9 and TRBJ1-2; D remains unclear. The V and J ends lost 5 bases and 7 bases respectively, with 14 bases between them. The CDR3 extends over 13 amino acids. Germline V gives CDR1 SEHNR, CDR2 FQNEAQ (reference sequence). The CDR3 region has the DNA TGTGCCAGCAGCCGCACCGCGATCGGTGGCTACACCTTC. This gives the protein CASSRTAIGGYTF.

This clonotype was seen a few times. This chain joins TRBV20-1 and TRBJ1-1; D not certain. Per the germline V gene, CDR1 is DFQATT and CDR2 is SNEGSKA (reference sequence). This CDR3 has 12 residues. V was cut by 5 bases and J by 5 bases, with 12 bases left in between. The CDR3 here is CSASGSWTEAFF. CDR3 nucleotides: TGCAGTGCTTCCGGGAGCTGGACTGAAGCTTTCTTT.

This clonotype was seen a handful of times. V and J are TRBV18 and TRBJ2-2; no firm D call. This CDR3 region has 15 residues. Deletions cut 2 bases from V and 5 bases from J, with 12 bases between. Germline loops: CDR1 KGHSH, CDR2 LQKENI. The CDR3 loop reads CASSPSSDGTGELFF. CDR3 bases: TGTGCCAGCTCACCAAGTTCAGACGGTACCGGGGAGCTGTTTTTT. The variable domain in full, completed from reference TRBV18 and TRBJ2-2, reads NAGVMQNPRHLVRRRGQEARLRCSPMKGHSHVYWYRQLPEEGLKFMVYLQKENIIDESGMPKERFSAEFPKEGPSILRIQQVVRGDSAAYFCASSPSSDGTGELFFGEGSRLTVL.

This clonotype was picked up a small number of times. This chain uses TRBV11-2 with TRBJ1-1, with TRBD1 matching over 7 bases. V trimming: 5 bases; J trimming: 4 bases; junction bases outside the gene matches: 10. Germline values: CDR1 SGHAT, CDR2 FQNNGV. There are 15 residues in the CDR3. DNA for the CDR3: TGTGCCAGCAGCCCCCCGGACAGGAGGGGCACTGAAGCTTTCTTT. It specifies CASSPPDRRGTEAFF.

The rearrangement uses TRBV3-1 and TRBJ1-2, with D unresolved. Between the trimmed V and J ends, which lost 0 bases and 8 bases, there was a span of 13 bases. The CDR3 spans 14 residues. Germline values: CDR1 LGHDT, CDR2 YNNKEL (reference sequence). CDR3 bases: TGTGCCAGCAGCCAAGATCTATGGGTGGGCGGCTACACCTTC. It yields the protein CASSQDLWVGGYTF.

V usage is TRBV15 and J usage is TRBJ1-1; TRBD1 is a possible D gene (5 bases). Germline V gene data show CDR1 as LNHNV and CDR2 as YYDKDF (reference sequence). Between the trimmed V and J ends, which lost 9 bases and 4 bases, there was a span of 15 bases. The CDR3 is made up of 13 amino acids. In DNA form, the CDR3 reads TGTGCCACAGAGGGAGGGGAGGGCACTGAAGCTTTCTTT. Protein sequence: CATEGGEGTEAFF.

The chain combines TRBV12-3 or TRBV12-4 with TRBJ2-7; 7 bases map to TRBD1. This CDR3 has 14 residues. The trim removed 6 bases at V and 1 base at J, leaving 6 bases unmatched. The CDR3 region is CASSSTGWSYEQYF. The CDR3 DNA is TGTGCCAGCAGCTCGACAGGGTGGTCCTACGAGCAGTACTTC.

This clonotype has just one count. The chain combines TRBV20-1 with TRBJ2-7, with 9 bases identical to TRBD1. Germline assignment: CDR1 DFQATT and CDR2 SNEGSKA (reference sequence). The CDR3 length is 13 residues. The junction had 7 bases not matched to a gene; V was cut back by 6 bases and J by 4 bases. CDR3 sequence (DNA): TGCAGTGCGGCCCGGGACAGGGTGTACGAGCAGTACTTC. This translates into CSAARDRVYEQYF.

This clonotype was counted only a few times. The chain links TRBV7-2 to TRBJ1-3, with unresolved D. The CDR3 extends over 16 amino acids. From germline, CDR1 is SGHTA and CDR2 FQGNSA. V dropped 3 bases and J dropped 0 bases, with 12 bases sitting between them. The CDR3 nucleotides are TGTGCCAGCAGCTTTTCCGGCGGCTCCTCTGGAAACACCATATATTTT. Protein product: CASSFSGGSSGNTIYF. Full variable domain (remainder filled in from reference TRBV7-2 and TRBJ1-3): GAGVSQSPSNKVTEKGKDVELRCDPISGHTALYWYRQSLGQGLEFLIYFQGNSAPDKSGLPSDRFSAERTGGSVSTLTIQRTQQEDSAVYLCASSFSGGSSGNTIYFGEGSWLTVV.

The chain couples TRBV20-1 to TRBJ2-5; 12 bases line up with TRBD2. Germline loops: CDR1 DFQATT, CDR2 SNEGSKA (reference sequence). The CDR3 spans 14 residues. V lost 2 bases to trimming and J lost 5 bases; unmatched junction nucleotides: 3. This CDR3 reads CSARLAGGVETQYF. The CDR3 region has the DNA TGCAGTGCTAGACTAGCGGGAGGGGTCGAGACCCAGTACTTC.